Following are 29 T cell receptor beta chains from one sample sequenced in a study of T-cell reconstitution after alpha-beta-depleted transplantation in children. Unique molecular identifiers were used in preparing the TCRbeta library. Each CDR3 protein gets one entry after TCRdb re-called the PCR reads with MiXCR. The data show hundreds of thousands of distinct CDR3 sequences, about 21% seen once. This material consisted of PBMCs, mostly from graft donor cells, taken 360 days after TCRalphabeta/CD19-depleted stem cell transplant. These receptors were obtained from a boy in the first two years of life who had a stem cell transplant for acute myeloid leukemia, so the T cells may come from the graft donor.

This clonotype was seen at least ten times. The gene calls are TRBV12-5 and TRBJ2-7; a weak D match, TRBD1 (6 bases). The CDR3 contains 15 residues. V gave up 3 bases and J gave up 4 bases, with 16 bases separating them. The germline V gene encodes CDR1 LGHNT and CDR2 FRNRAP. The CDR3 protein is CASGFQKQGFYEQYF. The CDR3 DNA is TGTGCTAGTGGTTTTCAAAAACAGGGATTTTACGAGCAGTACTTC.

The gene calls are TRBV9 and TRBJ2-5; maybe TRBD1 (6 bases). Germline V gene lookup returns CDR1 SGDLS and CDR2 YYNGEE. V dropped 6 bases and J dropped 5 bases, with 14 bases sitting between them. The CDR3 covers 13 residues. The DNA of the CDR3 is TGTGCCAGCAACCGCCAGGGGTGGGAGACCCAGTACTTC. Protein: CASNRQGWETQYF. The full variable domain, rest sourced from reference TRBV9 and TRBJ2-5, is DSGVTQTPKHLITATGQRVTLRCSPRSGDLSVYWYQQSLDQGLQFLIQYYNGEERAKGNILERFSAQQFPDLHSELNLSSLELGDSALYFCASNRQGWETQYFGPGTRLLVL.

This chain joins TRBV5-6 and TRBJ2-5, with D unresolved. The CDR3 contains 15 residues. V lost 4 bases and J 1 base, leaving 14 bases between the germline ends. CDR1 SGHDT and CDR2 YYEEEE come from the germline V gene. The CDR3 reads CASSPLFDRQETQYF. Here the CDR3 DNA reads TGTGCCAGCAGCCCGCTTTTTGATCGCCAAGAGACCCAGTACTTC.

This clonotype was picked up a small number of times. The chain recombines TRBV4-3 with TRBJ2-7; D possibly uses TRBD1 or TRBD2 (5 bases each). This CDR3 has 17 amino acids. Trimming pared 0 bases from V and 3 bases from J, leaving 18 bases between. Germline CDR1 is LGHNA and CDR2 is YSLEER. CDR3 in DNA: TGCGCCAGCAGCCAAGAGGAACCCAGGGACGGCTTCTACGAGCAGTACTTC. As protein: CASSQEEPRDGFYEQYF.

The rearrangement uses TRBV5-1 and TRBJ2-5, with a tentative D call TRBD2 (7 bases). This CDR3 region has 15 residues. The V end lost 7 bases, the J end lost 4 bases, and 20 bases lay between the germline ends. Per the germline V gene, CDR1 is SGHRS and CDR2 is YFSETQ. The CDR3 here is CASDGGPGISETQYF. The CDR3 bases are TGCGCCAGCGACGGGGGGCCGGGTATTTCAGAGACCCAGTACTTC.

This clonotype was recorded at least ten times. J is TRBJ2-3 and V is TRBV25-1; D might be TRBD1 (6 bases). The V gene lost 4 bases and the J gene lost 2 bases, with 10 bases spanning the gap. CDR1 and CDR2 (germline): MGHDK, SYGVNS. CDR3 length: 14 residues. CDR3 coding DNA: TGTGCCAGCAGTGTCCGACAGGTCACAGATACGCAGTATTTT. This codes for CASSVRQVTDTQYF.

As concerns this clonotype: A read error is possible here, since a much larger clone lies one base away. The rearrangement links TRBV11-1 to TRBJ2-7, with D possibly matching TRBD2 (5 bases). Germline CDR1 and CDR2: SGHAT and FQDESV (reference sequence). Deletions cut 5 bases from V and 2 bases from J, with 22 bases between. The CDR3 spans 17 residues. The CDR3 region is CASSPAVGEPGPYEQYV. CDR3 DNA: TGTGCCAGCAGCCCAGCGGTTGGGGAACCCGGCCCCTACGAGCAGTACGTC.

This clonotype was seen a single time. The CDR3 spells CSASLDTHGYTF. CDR3 nucleotides: TGCAGTGCTAGTCTGGACACTCATGGCTACACCTTC. The V call is TRBV20-1, the J call TRBJ1-2; D possibly corresponds to TRBD1 (5 bases). Germline loops: CDR1 DFQATT, CDR2 SNEGSKA (reference sequence). V lost 3 bases to trimming and J lost 6 bases, with 11 bases between them. This CDR3 spans 12 amino acids.

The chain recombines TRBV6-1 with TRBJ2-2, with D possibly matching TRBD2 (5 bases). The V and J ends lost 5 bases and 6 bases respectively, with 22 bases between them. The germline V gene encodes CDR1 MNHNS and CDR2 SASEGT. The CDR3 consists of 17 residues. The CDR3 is CASSISRLANVPGELFF. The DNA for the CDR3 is TGTGCCAGCAGTATTTCCAGGCTAGCAAATGTCCCCGGGGAGCTGTTTTTT.

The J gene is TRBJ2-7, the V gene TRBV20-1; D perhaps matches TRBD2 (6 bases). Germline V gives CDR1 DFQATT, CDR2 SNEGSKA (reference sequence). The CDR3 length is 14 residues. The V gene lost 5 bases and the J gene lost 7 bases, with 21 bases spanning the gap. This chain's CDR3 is CSAGYSGGLREQYF. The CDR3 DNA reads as TGCAGTGCTGGATATAGCGGCGGGCTTCGGGAGCAGTACTTC.

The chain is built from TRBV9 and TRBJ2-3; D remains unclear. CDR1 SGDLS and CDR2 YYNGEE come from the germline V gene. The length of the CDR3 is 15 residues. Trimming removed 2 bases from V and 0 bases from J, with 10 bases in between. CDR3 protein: CASSVDMPSTDTQYF. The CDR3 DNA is TGTGCCAGCAGCGTTGACATGCCTAGCACAGATACGCAGTATTTT.

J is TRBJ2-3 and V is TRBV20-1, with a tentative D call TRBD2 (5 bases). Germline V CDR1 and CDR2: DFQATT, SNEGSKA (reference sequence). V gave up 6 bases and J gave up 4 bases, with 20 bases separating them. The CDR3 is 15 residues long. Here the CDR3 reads CSAPVLRVSADTQYF. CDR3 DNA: TGCAGTGCCCCCGTGTTGCGGGTATCGGCAGATACGCAGTATTTT.

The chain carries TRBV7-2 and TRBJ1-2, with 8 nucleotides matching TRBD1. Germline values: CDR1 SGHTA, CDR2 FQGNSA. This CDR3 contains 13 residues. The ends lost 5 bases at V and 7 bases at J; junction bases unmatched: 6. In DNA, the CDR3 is TGTGCCAGCAGCGCTGGACAGGGCCCTGGCTACACCTTC. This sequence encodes CASSAGQGPGYTF.

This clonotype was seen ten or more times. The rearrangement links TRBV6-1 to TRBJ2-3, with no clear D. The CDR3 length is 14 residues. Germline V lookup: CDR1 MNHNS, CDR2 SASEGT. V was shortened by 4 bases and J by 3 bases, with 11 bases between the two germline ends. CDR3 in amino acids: CASSALISTDTQYF. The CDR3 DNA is TGTGCCAGCAGTGCCCTAATAAGTACAGATACGCAGTATTTT.

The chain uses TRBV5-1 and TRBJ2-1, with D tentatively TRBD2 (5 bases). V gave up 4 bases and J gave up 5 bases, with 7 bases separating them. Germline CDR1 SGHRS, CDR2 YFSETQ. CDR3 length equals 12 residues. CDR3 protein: CASSDSDNEQFF. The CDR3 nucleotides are TGCGCCAGCAGCGATAGCGACAATGAGCAGTTCTTC.

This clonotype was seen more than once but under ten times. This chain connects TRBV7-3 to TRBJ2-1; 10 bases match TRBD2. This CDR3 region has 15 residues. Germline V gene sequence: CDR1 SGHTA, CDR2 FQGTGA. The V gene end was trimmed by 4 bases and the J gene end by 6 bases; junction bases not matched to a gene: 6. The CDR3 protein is CASSSLAGALNEQFF. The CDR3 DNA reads TGTGCCAGCAGCTCGCTAGCGGGGGCCCTCAATGAGCAGTTCTTC.

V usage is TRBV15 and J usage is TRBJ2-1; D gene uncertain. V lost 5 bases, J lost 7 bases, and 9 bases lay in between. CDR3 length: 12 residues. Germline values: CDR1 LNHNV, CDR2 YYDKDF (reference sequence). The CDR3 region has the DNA TGTGCCACCAGCTATGACTGGAATGAGCAGTTCTTC. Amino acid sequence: CATSYDWNEQFF.

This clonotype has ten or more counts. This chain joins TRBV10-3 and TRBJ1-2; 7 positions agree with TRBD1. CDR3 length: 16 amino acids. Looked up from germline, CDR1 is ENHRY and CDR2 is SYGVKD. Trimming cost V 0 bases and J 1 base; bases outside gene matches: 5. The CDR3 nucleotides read TGTGCCATCAGTGAGTCGGGACAGTTCCATAACTATGGCTACACCTTC. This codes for CAISESGQFHNYGYTF.

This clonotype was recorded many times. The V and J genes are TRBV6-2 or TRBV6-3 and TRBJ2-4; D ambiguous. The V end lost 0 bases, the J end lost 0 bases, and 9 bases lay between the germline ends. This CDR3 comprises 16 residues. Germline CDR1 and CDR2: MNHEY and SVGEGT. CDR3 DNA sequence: TGTGCCAGCAGTTACTCGACTTCTCCAGCCAAAAACATTCAGTACTTC. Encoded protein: CASSYSTSPAKNIQYF.

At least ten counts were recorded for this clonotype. This chain's CDR3 is CASSHIMMGSTDTQYF. For the CDR3, the DNA is TGCGCCAGCAGCCATATTATGATGGGATCCACAGATACGCAGTATTTT. The chain combines TRBV4-3 with TRBJ2-3; D ambiguous. The CDR3 totals 16 residues. Looked up from germline, CDR1 is LGHNA and CDR2 is YSLEER. Trimming stripped 3 bases from V and 2 bases from J, with 15 bases between.

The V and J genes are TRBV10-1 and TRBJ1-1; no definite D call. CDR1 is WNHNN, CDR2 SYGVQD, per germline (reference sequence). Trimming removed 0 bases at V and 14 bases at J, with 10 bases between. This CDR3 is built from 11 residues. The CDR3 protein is CASSESSLRFF. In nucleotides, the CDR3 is TGCGCCAGCAGTGAGTCGTCCCTGAGGTTCTTT.

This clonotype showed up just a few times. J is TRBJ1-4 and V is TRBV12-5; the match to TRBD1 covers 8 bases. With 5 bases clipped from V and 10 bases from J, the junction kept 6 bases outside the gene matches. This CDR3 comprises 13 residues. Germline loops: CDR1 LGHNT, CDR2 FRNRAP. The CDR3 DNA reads TGTGCTAGTGGTCCTTCCGGGACAGGAAAACTGTTTTTT. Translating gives CASGPSGTGKLFF.

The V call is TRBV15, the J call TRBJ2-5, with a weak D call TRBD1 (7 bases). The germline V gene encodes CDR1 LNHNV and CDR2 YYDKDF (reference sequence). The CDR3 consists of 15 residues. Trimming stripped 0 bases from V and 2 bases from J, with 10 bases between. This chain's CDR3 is CATSRDAGQQETQYF. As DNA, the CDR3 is TGTGCCACCAGCAGAGATGCGGGACAGCAAGAGACCCAGTACTTC.

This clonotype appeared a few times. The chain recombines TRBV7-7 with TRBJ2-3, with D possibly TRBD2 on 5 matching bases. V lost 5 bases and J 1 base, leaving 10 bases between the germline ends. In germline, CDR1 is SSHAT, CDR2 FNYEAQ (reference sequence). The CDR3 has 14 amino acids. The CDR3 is CASSGDGGTDTQYF. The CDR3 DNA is TGTGCCAGCAGCGGTGACGGGGGCACAGATACGCAGTATTTT.

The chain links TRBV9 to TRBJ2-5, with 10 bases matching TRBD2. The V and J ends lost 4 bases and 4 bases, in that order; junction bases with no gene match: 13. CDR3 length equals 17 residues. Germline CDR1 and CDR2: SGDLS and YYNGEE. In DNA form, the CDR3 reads TGTGCCAGCAGCCCCCTGGGTCTAGCGGGGGAGGGAGAGACCCAGTACTTC. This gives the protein CASSPLGLAGEGETQYF.

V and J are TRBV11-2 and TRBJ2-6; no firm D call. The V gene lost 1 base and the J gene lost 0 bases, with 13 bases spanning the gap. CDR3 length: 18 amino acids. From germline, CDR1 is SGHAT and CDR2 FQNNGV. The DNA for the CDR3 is TGTGCCAGCAGCTTAGTCTTGGCACGTGGCTCTGGGGCCAACGTCCTGACTTTC. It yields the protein CASSLVLARGSGANVLTF.

The CDR3 is CSARAGTGKLPSQPQHF. Here the CDR3 DNA reads TGCAGTGCTAGAGCAGGGACAGGGAAGCTCCCCAGCCAGCCCCAGCATTTT. The rearrangement uses TRBV20-1 and TRBJ1-5, with 9 bases that match TRBD1. The germline CDR1 and CDR2 sequences are DFQATT and SNEGSKA (reference sequence). V dropped 1 base and J dropped 7; count of bases not matched to a gene: 14. The CDR3 has 17 residues.

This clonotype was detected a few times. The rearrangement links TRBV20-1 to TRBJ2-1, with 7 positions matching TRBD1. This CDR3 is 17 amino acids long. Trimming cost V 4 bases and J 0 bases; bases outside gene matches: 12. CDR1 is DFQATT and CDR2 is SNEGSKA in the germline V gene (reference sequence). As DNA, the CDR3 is TGCAGTGCTACACCACGGGAACAGGGGAGCTCCTACAATGAGCAGTTCTTC. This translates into CSATPREQGSSYNEQFF.

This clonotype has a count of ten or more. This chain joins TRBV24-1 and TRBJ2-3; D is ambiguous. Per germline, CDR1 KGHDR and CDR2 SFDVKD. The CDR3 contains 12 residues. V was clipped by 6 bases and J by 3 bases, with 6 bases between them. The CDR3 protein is CATSRATDTQYF. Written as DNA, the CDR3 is TGTGCCACCAGTAGGGCGACAGATACGCAGTATTTT.